This TCR beta chain was obtained from a study of T cells after yellow fever vaccination. TCRdb reprocessed the 5' RACE reads with MiXCR, giving one entry per CDR3 protein. The table lists under 550,000 distinct CDR3 sequences, 21% of them singletons, with roughly a sixth in the top ten. The germline CDR1 and CDR2 sequences are MGHRA and YSYEKL. Trimming left V 4 bases short and J 6 bases short, with 21 bases between. This CDR3 spans 16 amino acids. This clonotype was seen a handful of times. Sequencing used PBMCs, obtained around 3 weeks after the first yellow fever vaccination. V and J are TRBV4-1 and TRBJ2-5; D is possibly TRBD1 (6 bases). This TCR was recovered from a man aged 18 to 30 who received the YFV17D yellow fever vaccine. For the CDR3, the DNA is TGCGCCAGCAGCCGAACAGGGAGCCCCCTCCCCCAGACCCAGTACTTC. Its protein product is CASSRTGSPLPQTQYF.